The TCR beta chain under discussion was sequenced for a study of blood T cell repertoires in COVID-19 (dated by TCRdb to 2020 to 2022). Regarding the complete study: Samples from collaborators originated in the United States, Italy and Spain and spanned both the acute and convalescent phases of COVID-19. The material from the prospective study consisted of cDNA or gDNA derived from T cells, B-cell-depleted T cells, or PBMCs. Subjects who had been exposed to COVID-19, were actively infected with it, or had recovered from it provided the deeply sampled blood TCRbeta repertoires that made up the dataset. The repertoires were released in a freely available public database intended as a resource for research on the immune response to SARS-CoV-2. Samples were obtained from the ongoing ImmuneRACE study (first 160 participants) and from 1,254 subjects provided by 6 global collaborators. Sample metadata almost always included a de-identified subject ID, COVID-19 status, age in years and sex. Where HLA class I and class II types were available, the types were taken from metadata supplied by the sample provider, not from assay-based typing. Summary of the overall study and its limitations: How much clinical and demographic metadata was included differed by source and by participant, and the metadata was provided uncurated.

Points on this clone: Its recognized antigen is unknown. Nothing much larger sits one base from this clone, and base qualities are not available.

The collaborating institutions used their own protocols to collect whole blood in K2EDTA tubes. For TCRbeta analysis, collaborator samples were shipped as frozen whole blood, as isolated PBMCs, or as DNA extracted from either sample type. The CDR3 contains 18 residues, cysteine and phenylalanine counted. The CDR3 DNA has 54 bases and is translated from base 1. CDR1 and CDR2 are drawn from the germline V gene: KGHSH, LQKENI. For this chain, trimming is 2 bases at the V end and 5 bases at the J end, and the number of junction bases without a gene match is 13. TCRbeta CDR3 regions were amplified from genomic DNA by means of the immunoSEQ Assay, a bias-controlled multiplex PCR. As for how the authors treated the data: Within the assay, amplification of reference gene primers was used to estimate how many nucleated cells each sample contained. To quantify the absolute abundance of each unique TCRbeta CDR3 rearrangement, sequence reads were collapsed and filtered. For each sample, productive Simpson clonality was calculated as the square root of Simpson's diversity index across productive rearrangements. Entries here come from immuneACCESS through TCRdb and include only in-frame sequences with V and J called. Some clones fail to appear in such tables; in the studies checked, an unresolved V gene covers under half of the shortfall, and the cause of the remainder is unknown. V and J calls and clone size follow that table, whereas D and trimming were derived from the DNA. The sample data list 130,000 to 150,000 clones, and approximately 80% of these were observed just once. The ten largest clonotypes hold 10% of the sample.

Sequencing was performed on peripheral blood. The TCR comes from a man in his sixties with active or convalescent COVID-19. This receptor chain uses TRBV18 and TRBJ2-2; TRBD1 matches 8 bases in the middle. The nucleotide sequence is TGTGCCAGCTCACCAAACGCGGCGGGACAGGTCGGAACCGGGGAGCTGTTTTTT. Its protein product is CASSPNAAGQVGTGELFF.